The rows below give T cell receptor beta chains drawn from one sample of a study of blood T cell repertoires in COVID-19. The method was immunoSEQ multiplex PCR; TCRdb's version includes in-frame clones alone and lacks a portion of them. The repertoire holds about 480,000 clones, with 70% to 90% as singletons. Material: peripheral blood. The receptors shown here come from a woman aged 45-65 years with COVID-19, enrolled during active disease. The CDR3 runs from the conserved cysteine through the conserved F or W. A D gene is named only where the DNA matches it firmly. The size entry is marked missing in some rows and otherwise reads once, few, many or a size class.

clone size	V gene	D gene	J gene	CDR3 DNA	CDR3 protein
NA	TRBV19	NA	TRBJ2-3	TGTGCCAGTAGTACTACAGGCACAGATACGCAGTATTTT	CASSTTGTDTQYF
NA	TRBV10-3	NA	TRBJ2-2	TGTGCCACCCTGAGTAGCGTGAGCTCCGGGGAGCTGTTTTTT	CATLSSVSSGELFF
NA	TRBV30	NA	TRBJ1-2	TGTGCCTGGAGCACAACAGGGTTCTCGATGGGTGGCTACACCTTC	CAWSTTGFSMGGYTF
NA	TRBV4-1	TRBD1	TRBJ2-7	TGCGCCAGCAGCCCTCGGGACAGACCCTACGAGCAGTACTTC	CASSPRDRPYEQYF
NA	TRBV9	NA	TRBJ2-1	TGTGCCAGCAGCGTAGGAGGTGGAATTGAGCAGTTCTTC	CASSVGGGIEQFF
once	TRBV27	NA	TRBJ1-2	TGTGCCAGCAGCCTCAACTATGGCTACACCTTC	CASSLNYGYTF
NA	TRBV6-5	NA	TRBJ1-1	TGTGCCAGCAGACAAGGGGGGGACGGCACTGAAGCTTTCTTT	CASRQGGDGTEAFF
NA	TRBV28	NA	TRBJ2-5	TGTGCCAGCAGTTCACTGAAAGCGACCCAGTACTTC	CASSSLKATQYF
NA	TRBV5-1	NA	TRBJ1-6	TGCGCCAGCAGCCCAGGCGGGGGCGAATCACCCCTCCACTTT	CASSPGGGESPLHF
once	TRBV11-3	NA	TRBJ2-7	TGTGCCAGCAGCTCTGGACTCGTGCCCTACGAGCAGTACTTC	CASSSGLVPYEQYF
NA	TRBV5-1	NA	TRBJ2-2	TGCGCCAGCAGCTTTGCGTCGGGCGGGGAGCTGTTTTTT	CASSFASGGELFF
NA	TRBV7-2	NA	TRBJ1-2	TGTGCCAGCAGCTTAGAATCCAGATTCTATGGCTACACCTTC	CASSLESRFYGYTF
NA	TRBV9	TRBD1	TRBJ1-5	TGTGCCAGCAGCTCCGGACAGGGAGGTCAGCCCCAGCATTTT	CASSSGQGGQPQHF
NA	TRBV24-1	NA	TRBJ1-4	TGTGCCACCAGTGATTTGTGGGGGGGAAAACTGTTTTTT	CATSDLWGGKLFF
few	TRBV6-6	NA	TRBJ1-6	TGTGCCAGCAGTTACAAGCAGGGATCGGAATCACCCCTCCACTTT	CASSYKQGSESPLHF
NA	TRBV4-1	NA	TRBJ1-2	TGCGCCAGCAGCCCGACCTTGGGCGGCTACACCTTC	CASSPTLGGYTF
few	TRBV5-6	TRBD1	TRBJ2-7	TGTGCCAGCAGCTTCGGGGTCACACAGGGGCGTTCCTACGAGCAGTACTTC	CASSFGVTQGRSYEQYF
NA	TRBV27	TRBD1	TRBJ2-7	TGTGCCAGCAGATCTACCGGGACAGGGGGCTACGAGCAGTACTTC	CASRSTGTGGYEQYF
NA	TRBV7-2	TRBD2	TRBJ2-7	TGTGCCAGCAGCCAGGAGGCAGCGGGGGCACCCTACGAGCAGTACTTC	CASSQEAAGAPYEQYF
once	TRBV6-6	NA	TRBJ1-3	TGTGCCAGCAGTTACTCCGACAGAATCGGAAACACCATATATTTT	CASSYSDRIGNTIYF
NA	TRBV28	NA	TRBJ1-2	TGTGCCAGCAGTCCCCCCGGACATGGTAGCTATGGCTACACCTTC	CASSPPGHGSYGYTF
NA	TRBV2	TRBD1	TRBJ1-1	TGTGCCAGCAGTGGACAGGGGGCTATCACTGAAGCTTTCTTT	CASSGQGAITEAFF
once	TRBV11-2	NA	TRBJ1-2	TGTGCCAGCAGCTCTCGGGGAGGTACCTATGGCTACACCTTC	CASSSRGGTYGYTF
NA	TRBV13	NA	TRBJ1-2	TGTGCCAGCAGCTCCATGGACAGCTATGGCTACACCTTC	CASSSMDSYGYTF
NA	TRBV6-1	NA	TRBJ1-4	TGTGCCAGCAGTGAATCGGGGAATGAAAAACTGTTTTTT	CASSESGNEKLFF
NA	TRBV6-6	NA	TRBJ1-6	TGTGCCAGCAGACTACAGGAGAACTATAATTCACCCCTCCACTTT	CASRLQENYNSPLHF
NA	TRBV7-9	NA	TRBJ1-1	TGTGCCAGCAGCTTGGGGGCCGGCACTGAAGCTTTCTTT	CASSLGAGTEAFF
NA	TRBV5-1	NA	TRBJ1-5	TGCGCCAGCAGCTTGGACAGGCGTATAAGCAATCAGCCCCAGCATTTT	CASSLDRRISNQPQHF
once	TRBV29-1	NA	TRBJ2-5	TGCAGCGTTGAATACGGGCAAGAGACCCAGTACTTC	CSVEYGQETQYF
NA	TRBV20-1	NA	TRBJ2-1	TGCAGTGCTAGTCCGGCAGGCCTCTACAATGAGCAGTTCTTC	CSASPAGLYNEQFF
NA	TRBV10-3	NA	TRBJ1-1	TGTGCCATCAGAAAACGACAGGACGAGTGGAACACTGAAGCTTTCTTT	CAIRKRQDEWNTEAFF
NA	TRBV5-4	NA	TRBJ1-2	TGTGCCAGCAGCTTCAGGGATGGCTACACCTTC	CASSFRDGYTF
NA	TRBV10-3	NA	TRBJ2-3	TGTGCCAGCCGGACTGCTCTTTCTGGCGGCACAGATACGCAGTATTTT	CASRTALSGGTDTQYF
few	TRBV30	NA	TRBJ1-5	TGTGCCTGGAAACAGGGATATAGCAATCAGCCCCAGCATTTT	CAWKQGYSNQPQHF
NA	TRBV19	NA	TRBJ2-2	TGTGCCAGTAGTATAGACAGGGTGAAAACCGGGGAGCTGTTTTTT	CASSIDRVKTGELFF
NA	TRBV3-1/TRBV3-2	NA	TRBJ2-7	TGTGCCAGCAGCCAAGGGGACTTGGCGAAGTACTTC	CASSQGDLAKYF
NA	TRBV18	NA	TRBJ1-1	TGTGCCAGCTCCCAACAGGGCCAGAACACTGAAGCTTTCTTT	CASSQQGQNTEAFF
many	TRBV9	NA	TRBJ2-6	TGTGCCAGCAGCGTAGGAGGTTCTGGGGCCAACGTCCTGACTTTC	CASSVGGSGANVLTF
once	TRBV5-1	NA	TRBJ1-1	TGCGCCAGCAGCCTGGACAGTTTCACTGAAGCTTTCTTT	CASSLDSFTEAFF
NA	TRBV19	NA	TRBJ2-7	TGTGCCAGTAGTATAGACGCCTACGAGCAGTACTTC	CASSIDAYEQYF
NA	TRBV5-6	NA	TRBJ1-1	TGTGCCAGCAGCTTGTCCCCGGTCGACACTGAAGCTTTCTTT	CASSLSPVDTEAFF
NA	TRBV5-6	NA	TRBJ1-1	TGTGCCAGCAGCTCTGACCCAGGGCCAGCTGAAGCTTTCTTT	CASSSDPGPAEAFF
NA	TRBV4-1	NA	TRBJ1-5	TGCGCCAGCAGCCAAGAATTAGGGCAGGGGAAAAATCAGCCCCAGCATTTT	CASSQELGQGKNQPQHF
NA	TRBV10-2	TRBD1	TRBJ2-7	TGCGCCAGCACCCCTAGGACAGGGAAAGCCTACGAGCAGTACTTC	CASTPRTGKAYEQYF
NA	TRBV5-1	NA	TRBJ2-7	TGCGCCAGCAGCCAAACAGGGTTGGACGAGCAGTACTTC	CASSQTGLDEQYF
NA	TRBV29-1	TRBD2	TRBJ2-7	TGCAGCGTACGGACTAGCCTGAGCTCCTACGAGCAGTACTTC	CSVRTSLSSYEQYF
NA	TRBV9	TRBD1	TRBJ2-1	TGTGCCAGCAGCCTTTCTCGACAGGGCCACAATGAGCAGTTCTTC	CASSLSRQGHNEQFF
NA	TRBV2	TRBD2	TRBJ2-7	TGTGCCAGCAGGGGACTAGCGCACGAGCAGTACTTC	CASRGLAHEQYF
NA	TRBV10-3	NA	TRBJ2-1	TGTGCCTCCGGTTTCTATGAGCAGTTCTTC	CASGFYEQFF
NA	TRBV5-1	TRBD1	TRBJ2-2	TGCGCCAGCAGCATGGGACAGGGGGCGAACACCGGGGAGCTGTTTTTT	CASSMGQGANTGELFF
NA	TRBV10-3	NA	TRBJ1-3	TGTGCCATCAGTGAGTCGGAGGCTGCCTCTGGAAACACCATATATTTT	CAISESEAASGNTIYF
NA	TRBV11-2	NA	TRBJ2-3	TGTGCCAGCAGCGAGTTAGATACGCAGTATTTT	CASSELDTQYF
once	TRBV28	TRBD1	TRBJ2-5	TGTGCCAGCAGTACCCGGACAGGGAAAGAGACCCAGTACTTC	CASSTRTGKETQYF
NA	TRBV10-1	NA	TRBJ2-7	TGCGCCAGCAGTGGGCCCACTAGCTCCTACGAGCAGTACTTC	CASSGPTSSYEQYF
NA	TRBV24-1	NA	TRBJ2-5	TGTGCCACGGGGGGGCCCGGAGGGACCCAGTACTTC	CATGGPGGTQYF